This TCR beta chain was sequenced in a study of T-cell reconstitution after alpha-beta-depleted transplantation in children. Germline loops: CDR1 MGHRA, CDR2 YSYEKL. The CDR3 spans 15 residues. Trimming removed 3 bases from V and 7 bases from J; junction bases left unmatched: 3. Preparation of the TCRbeta library involved a method that used unique molecular identifiers. One entry per CDR3 protein, called by TCRdb with MiXCR from the PCR reads. The sample yields 81,000 or so distinct CDR3 sequences, around 15% seen once. This clonotype was detected only a few times. This sequence joins TRBV4-1 and TRBJ1-6; 10 nucleotides match TRBD1. Sequencing was performed on PBMCs, mostly from graft donor cells, taken 180 days after TCRalphabeta/CD19-depleted stem cell transplant. The sequence was collected from a male patient aged 2 to 9 who had a stem cell transplant for acute lymphoblastic leukemia, so the T cells may come from the graft donor. In nucleotides, the CDR3 is TGCGCCAGCAGCCAGGTGGGACAGGGGAATTCACCCCTCCACTTT. The encoded protein is CASSQVGQGNSPLHF.